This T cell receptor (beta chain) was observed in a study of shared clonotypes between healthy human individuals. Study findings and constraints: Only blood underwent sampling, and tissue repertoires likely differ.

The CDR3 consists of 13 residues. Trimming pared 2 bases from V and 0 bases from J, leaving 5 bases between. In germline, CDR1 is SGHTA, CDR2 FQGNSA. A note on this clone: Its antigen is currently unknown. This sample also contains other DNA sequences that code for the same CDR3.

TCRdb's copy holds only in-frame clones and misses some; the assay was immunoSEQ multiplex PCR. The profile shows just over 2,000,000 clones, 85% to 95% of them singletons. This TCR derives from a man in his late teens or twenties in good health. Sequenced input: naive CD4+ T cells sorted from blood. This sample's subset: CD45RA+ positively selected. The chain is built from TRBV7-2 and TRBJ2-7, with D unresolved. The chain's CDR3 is CASSLRVSYEQYF. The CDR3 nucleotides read TGTGCCAGCAGCTTACGGGTCTCCTACGAGCAGTACTTC. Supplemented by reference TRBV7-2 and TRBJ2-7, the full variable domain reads GAGVSQSPSNKVTEKGKDVELRCDPISGHTALYWYRQSLGQGLEFLIYFQGNSAPDKSGLPSDRFSAERTGGSVSTLTIQRTQQEDSAVYLCASSLRVSYEQYFGPGTRLTVT.